The source of this TCR beta chain is a study of T cell responses to AZD1222 COVID-19 vaccine (dated by TCRdb to the early 2020s). About the study as a whole: A total of approximately 250 trial participants underwent TCR sequencing, of whom 200 to 220 had received two doses of AZD1222 and 26 had received two doses of the MenACWY control vaccine. Trial participants were enrolled by age into subgroups of 18-55, 56-69 and 70-plus years, and around 150, 29 and 61 TCR-sequenced participants, respectively, were included in these subgroups. Paper-wide results and their limitations: Spike-specific TCR breadth and depth rose significantly after two AZD1222 doses compared with day 0 and with MenACWY recipients. The 56-69-year group was small, and its depth increase did not reach significance, likely because of low power. Because no samples from the day 14 peak response were available, repertoires could be characterized only after the peak T cell response. Reportedly, almost half of the unique spike-specific TCRs recognized epitopes lying outside the regions that are mutated in the B.1.351 and B.1.1.7 variants. Only 5 to 7 AZD1222 recipients were SARS-CoV-2 seropositive at baseline, limiting conclusions about previously exposed vaccinees. Most participants were white British and females outnumbered males, and the authors suggested that clonal diversity may have been underestimated. CD4 TCRs associated with the vaccine covered the entire spike protein, and the dominant responses were in regions 160-218 and 743-854.

The germline V gene provides CDR1 MDHEN and CDR2 SYDVKM. Including cysteine and phenylalanine, the CDR3 has 17 amino acids. CDR3 DNA is the only sequence kept; it has 51 bases, read in frame from the first base. The germline V end is reduced by 7 bases and the J end by 2 bases; junction bases left unmatched: 13. A remark on this clone: No cognate antigen has been identified for it. Per-nucleotide qualities are absent, and no much larger clonotype sits a single base away.

The CDR3 regions of human TCRbeta chains were subjected to immunosequencing. Per the source publication's procedure: TCRs in the repertoires were compared against a reference library of SARS-CoV-2-specific TCRs that had been generated with the MIRA antigen-specificity platform. Breadth meant the fraction of unique TCRs that were SARS-CoV-2-associated, whereas depth meant the fraction of total T cells that were SARS-CoV-2-associated. Using the MIRA data, each spike-specific TCR was assigned both to the spike region to which the TCR was reactive and to a CD4 or CD8 class. Log10-transformed breadth and depth values were compared by one-way ANOVA with Sidak's multiple comparisons tests. Sourced from immuneACCESS, this table was stored by TCRdb with only in-frame sequences that have V and J called. A share of the clones is absent; for the studies checked, an unresolved V gene accounts for under half, and the remainder has no known explanation. From that table come the V and J calls and clone size; the DNA was used to work out D and trimming. The sample contains around 180,000 clones, approximately 90% of them found a single time. The ten largest account for 26% of the sample.

Reading the label with the study, this specimen's time point is: about 28 days (+/-7) after the second vaccine dose. AZD1222 recipients whose second dose came at about 4 weeks and those whose second dose came at about 12 weeks were combined into one group, since spike-specific TCR depth and breadth did not differ between the two schedules. Vaccinee samples were obtained from the UK trials COV001 and COV002, which included a single-blind randomized controlled phase 2/3 trial of AZD1222 (ChAdOx1 nCoV-19) in healthy adults. For TCRbeta chain sequencing, PBMC samples from trial participants were taken at day 0 and at day 28 after the second dose.

The chain is encoded by TRBV28 joined to TRBJ1-5, and 8 bases in between align with TRBD1. Sequenced material: peripheral blood, taken 28 days after the second AZD1222 dose. The receptor was derived from an adult who received the AZD1222 COVID-19 vaccine. CDR3 protein: CASTPRRTGLGNQPQHF. The DNA sequence is TGTGCCAGCACACCCCGGAGGACAGGGTTGGGCAATCAGCCCCAGCATTTT.